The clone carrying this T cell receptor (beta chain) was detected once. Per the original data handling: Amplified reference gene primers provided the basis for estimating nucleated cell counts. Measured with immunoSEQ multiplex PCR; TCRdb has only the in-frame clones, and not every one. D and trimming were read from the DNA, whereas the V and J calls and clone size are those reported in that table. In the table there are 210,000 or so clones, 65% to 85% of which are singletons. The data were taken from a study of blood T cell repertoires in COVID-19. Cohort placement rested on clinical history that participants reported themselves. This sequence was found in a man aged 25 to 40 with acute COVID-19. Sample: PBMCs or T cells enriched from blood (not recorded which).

In DNA form, the CDR3 reads TGTGCCAGTAGTATTGGGGACAAGGGCAATCAGCCCCAGCATTTT. It translates to CASSIGDKGNQPQHF. The chain carries TRBV19 and TRBJ1-5, with TRBD1 as a possible D gene (6 bases). The V gene lost 3 bases and the J gene lost 2 bases, with 11 bases spanning the gap. Germline CDR1 LNHDA, CDR2 SQIVND (reference sequence). This CDR3 region has 15 residues.